A single sample is the source of the 8 T cell receptor beta chains below, sequenced in a study of blood T cell repertoires in COVID-19. The repertoire was sequenced with immunoSEQ multiplex PCR; TCRdb's copy has only in-frame clones and lacks some. The sample records approximately 260,000 clones, approximately 90% being singletons. The sample was peripheral blood. These receptors all stem from a woman in her thirties or forties with acute or convalescent COVID-19.

The chain uses TRBV5-1 and TRBJ1-4; no reliable D call. Germline-derived CDR1 and CDR2 are SGHRS and YFSETQ. V lost 4 bases and J lost 1, with 14 bases in between. The CDR3 consists of 16 residues. The CDR3 spells CASSRGTVGTNEKLFF. CDR3 nucleotides: TGCGCCAGCAGCCGCGGCACGGTTGGAACTAATGAAAAACTGTTTTTT.

V and J are TRBV7-3 and TRBJ2-2; D gene ambiguous. Germline V gene data show CDR1 as SGHTA and CDR2 as FQGTGA. The CDR3 consists of 12 residues. V lost 2 bases and J 7 bases, leaving 5 bases between the germline ends. CDR3: CASSLGSGELFF. The CDR3 bases are TGTGCCAGCAGCTTAGGCAGCGGGGAGCTGTTTTTT.

J is TRBJ1-6 and V is TRBV6-1, with TRBD1 matching over 9 bases. This CDR3 contains 14 residues. V shed 0 bases and J 10 bases; nucleotides not matched to a gene: 1. Germline V gene lookup returns CDR1 MNHNS and CDR2 SASEGT. The CDR3 spells CASSEAGTGSPLHF. As DNA, the CDR3 is TGTGCCAGCAGTGAAGCGGGGACAGGGTCACCCCTCCACTTT.

This chain uses TRBV27 with TRBJ1-2; no firm D call. The CDR3 has 16 amino acids. The germline gives CDR1 MNHEY, CDR2 SMNVEV (reference sequence). V shed 3 bases and J shed 8 bases, with 22 bases lying between them. CDR3 loop: CASSFRPGTPVRGYTF. DNA of the CDR3: TGTGCCAGCAGTTTCCGTCCGGGAACCCCTGTGAGGGGCTACACCTTC.

The rearrangement links TRBV9 to TRBJ1-5; the D gene is possibly TRBD1 (5 bases). Looked up from germline, CDR1 is SGDLS and CDR2 is YYNGEE. Trimming cost V 3 bases and J 1 base, with 11 bases left between them. This CDR3 contains 15 residues. The CDR3 sequence: CASSAGGLSNQPQHF. The CDR3 nucleotides read TGTGCCAGCAGCGCGGGGGGACTGAGCAATCAGCCCCAGCATTTT.

This clone occurred once. The rearrangement uses TRBV5-5 and TRBJ1-1; D gene ambiguous. Germline V gene lookup returns CDR1 SGHKS and CDR2 YYEKEE (reference sequence). Trimming took off 0 bases at V and 7 bases at J, with 13 bases between the two ends. The CDR3 has 14 amino acids. The CDR3 loop reads CASSLGESPIEAFF. The CDR3 nucleotides read TGTGCCAGCAGCTTGGGGGAGAGCCCGATTGAAGCTTTCTTT.

This chain uses TRBV6-5 with TRBJ1-1; 9 bases line up with TRBD1. V trimming: 2 bases; J trimming: 6 bases; junction bases outside the gene matches: 7. This CDR3 has 15 residues. Germline loops: CDR1 MNHEY, CDR2 SVGAGI. Written as DNA, the CDR3 is TGTGCCAGCAGTTACGGGGACAGGGTCTACTCTGAAGCTTTCTTT. Its translation is CASSYGDRVYSEAFF.

The V gene is TRBV9, the J gene TRBJ2-2; tentative D call: TRBD1 (7 bases). V lost 0 bases and J lost 3, with 15 bases in between. Per the germline V gene, CDR1 is SGDLS and CDR2 is YYNGEE. CDR3 length: 17 amino acids. The CDR3 protein is CASSVVRQGGDTGELFF. For the CDR3, the DNA is TGTGCCAGCAGCGTAGTGAGACAGGGAGGTGACACCGGGGAGCTGTTTTTT.